This T cell receptor (beta chain) was sequenced in a study of T cell responses to AZD1222 COVID-19 vaccine. The method was immunoSEQ multiplex PCR; TCRdb's version includes in-frame clones alone and lacks a portion of them. The data contain fewer than 200,000 clones, 85% to 90% of them seen just once; the ten biggest clones take up 5% to 7%. CDR3 length: 16 residues. V lost 5 bases, J lost 8 bases, and 21 bases lay in between. Germline V lookup: CDR1 LNHDA, CDR2 SQIVND (reference sequence). General study results and limits: Only six or seven AZD1222 recipients were seropositive at baseline.

About this clone: Antigen: not known.

This sequence was found in an adult in good health. The rearrangement uses TRBV19 and TRBJ1-4; D may be TRBD1 (6 bases). Sequencing was performed on peripheral blood, taken on day 0 of AZD1222 vaccination. The CDR3 is CASSFIRGRGGEKLFF. As DNA, the CDR3 is TGTGCCAGTAGTTTCATCCGCGGCAGGGGAGGGGAAAAACTGTTTTTT.